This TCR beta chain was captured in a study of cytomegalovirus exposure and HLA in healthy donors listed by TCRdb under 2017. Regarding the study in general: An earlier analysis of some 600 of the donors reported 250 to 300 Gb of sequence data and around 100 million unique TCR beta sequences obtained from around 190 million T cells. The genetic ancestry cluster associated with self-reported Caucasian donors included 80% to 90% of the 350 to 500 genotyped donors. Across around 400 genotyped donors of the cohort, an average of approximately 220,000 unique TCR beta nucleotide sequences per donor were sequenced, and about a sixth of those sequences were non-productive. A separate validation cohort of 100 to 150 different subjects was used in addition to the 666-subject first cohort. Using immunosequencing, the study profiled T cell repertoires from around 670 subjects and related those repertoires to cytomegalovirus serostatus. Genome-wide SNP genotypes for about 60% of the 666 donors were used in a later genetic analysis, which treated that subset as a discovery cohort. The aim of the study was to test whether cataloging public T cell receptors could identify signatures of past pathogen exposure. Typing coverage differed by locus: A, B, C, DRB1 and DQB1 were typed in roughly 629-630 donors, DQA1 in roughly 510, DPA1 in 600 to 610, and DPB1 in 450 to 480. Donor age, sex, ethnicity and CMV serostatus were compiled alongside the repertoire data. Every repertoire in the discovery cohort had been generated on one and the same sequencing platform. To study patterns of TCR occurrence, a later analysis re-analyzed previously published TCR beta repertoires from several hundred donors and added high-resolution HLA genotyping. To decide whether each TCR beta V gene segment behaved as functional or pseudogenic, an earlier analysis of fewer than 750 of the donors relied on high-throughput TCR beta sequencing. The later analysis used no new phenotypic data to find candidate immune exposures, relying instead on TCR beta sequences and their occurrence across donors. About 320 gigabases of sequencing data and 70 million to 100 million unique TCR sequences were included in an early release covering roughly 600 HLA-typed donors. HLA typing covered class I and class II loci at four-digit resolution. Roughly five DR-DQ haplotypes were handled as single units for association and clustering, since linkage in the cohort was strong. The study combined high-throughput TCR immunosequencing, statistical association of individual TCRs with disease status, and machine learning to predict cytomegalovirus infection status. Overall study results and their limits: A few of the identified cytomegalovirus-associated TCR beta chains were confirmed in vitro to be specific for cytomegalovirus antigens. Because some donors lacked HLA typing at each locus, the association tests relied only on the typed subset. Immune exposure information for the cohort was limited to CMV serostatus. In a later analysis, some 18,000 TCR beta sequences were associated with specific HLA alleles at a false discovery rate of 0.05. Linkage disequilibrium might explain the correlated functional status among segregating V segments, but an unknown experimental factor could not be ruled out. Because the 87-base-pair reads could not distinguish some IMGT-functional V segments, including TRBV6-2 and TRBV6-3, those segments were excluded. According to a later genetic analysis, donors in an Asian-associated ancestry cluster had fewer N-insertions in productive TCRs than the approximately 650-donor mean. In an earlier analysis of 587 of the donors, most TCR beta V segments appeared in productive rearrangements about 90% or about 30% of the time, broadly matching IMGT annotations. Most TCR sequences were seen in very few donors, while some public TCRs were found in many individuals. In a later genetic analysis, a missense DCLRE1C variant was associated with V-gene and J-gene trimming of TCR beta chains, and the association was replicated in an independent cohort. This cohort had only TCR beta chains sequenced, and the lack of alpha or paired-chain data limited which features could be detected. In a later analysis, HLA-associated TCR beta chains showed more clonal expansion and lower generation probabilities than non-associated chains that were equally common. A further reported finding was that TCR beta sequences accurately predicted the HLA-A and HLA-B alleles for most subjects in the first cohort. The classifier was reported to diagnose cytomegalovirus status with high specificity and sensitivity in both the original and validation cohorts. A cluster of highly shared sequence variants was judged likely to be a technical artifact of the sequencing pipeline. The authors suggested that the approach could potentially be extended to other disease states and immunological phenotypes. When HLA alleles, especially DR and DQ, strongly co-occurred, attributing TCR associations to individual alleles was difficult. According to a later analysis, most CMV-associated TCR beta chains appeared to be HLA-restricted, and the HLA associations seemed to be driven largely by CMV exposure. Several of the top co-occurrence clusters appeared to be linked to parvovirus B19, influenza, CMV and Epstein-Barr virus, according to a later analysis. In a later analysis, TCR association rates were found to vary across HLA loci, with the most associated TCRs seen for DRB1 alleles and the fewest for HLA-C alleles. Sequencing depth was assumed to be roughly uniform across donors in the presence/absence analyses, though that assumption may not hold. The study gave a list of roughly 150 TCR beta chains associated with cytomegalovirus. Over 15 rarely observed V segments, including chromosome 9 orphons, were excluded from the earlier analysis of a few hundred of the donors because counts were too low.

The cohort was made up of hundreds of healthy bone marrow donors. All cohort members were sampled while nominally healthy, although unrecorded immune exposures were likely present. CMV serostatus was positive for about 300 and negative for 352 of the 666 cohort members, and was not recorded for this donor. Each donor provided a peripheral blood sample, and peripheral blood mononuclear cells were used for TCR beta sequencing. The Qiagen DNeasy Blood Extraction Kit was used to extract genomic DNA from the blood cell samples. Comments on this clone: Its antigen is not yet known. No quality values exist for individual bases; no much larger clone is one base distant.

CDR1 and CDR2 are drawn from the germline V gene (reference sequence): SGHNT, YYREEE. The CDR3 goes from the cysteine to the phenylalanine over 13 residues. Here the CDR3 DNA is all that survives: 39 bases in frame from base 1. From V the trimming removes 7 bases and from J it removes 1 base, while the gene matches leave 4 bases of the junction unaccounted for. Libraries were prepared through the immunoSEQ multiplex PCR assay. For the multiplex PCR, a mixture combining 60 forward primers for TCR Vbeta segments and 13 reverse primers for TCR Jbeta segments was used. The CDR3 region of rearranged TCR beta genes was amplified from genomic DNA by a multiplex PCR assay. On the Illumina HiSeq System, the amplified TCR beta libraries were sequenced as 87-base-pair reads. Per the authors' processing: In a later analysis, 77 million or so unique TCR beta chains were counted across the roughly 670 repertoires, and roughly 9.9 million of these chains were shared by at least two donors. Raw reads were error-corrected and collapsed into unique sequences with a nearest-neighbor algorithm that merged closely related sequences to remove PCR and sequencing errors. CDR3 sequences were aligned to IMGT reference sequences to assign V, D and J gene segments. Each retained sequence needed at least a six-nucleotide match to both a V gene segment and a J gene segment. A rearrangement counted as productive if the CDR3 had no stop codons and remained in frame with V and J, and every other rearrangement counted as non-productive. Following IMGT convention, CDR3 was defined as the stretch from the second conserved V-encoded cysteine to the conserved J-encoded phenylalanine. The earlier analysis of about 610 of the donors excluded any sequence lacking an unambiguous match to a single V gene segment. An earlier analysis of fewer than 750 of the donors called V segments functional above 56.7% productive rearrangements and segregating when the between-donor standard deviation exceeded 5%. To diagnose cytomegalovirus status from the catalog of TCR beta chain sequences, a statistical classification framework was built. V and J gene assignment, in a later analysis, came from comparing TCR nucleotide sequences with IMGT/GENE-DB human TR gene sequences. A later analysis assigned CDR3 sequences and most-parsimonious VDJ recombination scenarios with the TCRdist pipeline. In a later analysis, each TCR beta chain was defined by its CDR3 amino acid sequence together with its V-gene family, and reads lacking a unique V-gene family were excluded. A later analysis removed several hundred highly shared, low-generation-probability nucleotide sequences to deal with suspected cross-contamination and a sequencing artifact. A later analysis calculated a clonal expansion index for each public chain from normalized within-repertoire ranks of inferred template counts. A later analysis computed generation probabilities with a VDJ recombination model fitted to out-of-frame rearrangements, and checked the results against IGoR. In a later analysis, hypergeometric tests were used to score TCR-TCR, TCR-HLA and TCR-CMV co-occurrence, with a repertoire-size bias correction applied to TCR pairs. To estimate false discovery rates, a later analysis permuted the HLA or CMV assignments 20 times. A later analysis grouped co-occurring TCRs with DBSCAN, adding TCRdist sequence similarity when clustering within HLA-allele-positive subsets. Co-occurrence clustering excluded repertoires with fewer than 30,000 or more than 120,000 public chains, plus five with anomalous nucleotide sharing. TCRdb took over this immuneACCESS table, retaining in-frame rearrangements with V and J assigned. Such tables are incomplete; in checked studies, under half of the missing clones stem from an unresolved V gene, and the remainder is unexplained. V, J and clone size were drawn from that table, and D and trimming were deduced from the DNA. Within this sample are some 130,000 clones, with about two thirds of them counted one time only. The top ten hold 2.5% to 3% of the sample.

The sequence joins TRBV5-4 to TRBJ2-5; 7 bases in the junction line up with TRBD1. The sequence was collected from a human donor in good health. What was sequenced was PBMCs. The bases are TGTGCCAGCGGACGGGACAGCCAAGAGACCCAGTACTTC. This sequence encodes CASGRDSQETQYF. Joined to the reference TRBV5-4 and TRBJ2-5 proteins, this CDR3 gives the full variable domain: ETGVTQSPTHLIKTRGQQVTLRCSSQSGHNTVSWYQQALGQGPQFIFQYYREEENGRGNFPPRFSGLQFPNYSSELNVNALELDDSALYLCASGRDSQETQYFGPGTRLLVL.